Described below is a single TCR beta chain sequence and its context. The sample originates from a study of T cell responses to AZD1222 COVID-19 vaccine. Profiling relied on immunoSEQ multiplex PCR, and the TCRdb table lists in-frame clones only, not all of them. The table shows 95,000 to 150,000 clones, with around 91% occurring only once. V lost 3 bases and J lost 5, with 4 bases in between. The CDR3 extends over 11 amino acids. This chain joins TRBV12-3 or TRBV12-4 and TRBJ2-5; D remains ambiguous. The material sequenced was peripheral blood, taken on day 0 of AZD1222 vaccination. This receptor was taken from an adult in good health. CDR3 sequence: CASSFGETQYF. CDR3 DNA: TGTGCCAGCAGTTTCGGGGAGACCCAGTACTTC.